This T cell receptor (beta chain) was profiled in a study of shared clonotypes between healthy human individuals. Naive CD8 cells lacked CD45RO and underwent positive selection for CCR7, leaving out terminally differentiated effector memory CD45RA+ cells. To note about this clone: Its antigen is not identified.

CDR1 and CDR2 (germline): MDHEN, SYDVKM. J was trimmed by 2 bases and V by 1 base; bases with no gene match: 5. CDR3 size: 17 residues. Study-level points and caveats: Represented diversity, genetic and exposure-history alike, was limited by few donors.

TCRdb's copy holds only in-frame clones and misses some; the assay was immunoSEQ multiplex PCR. The data hold 650,000 to 800,000 clones, with under 95% observed a single time. The sequenced material came from naive CD8+ T cells sorted from blood. The gene calls are TRBV28 and TRBJ2-7, with 13 bases that match TRBD2. The TCR comes from a man aged 30 to 39 in good health. The CDR3 nucleotides read TGTGCCAGCAGTTTATCCCCACTAGCGGGAGGGCCCTACGAGCAGTACTTC. The encoded protein is CASSLSPLAGGPYEQYF.